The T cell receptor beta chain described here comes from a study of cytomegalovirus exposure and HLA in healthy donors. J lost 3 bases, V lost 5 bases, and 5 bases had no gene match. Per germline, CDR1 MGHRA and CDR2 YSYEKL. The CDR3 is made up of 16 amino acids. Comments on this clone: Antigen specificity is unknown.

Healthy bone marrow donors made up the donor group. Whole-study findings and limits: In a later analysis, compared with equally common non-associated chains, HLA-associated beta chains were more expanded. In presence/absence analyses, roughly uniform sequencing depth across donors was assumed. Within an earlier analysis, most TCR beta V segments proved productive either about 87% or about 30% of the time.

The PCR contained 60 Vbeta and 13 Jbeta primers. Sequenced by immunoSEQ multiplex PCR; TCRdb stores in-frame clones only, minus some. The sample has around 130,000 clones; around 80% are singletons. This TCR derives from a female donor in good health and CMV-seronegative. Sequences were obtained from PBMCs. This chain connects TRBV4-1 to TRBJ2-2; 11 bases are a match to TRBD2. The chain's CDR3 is CASSRLAGIDTGELFF. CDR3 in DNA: TGCGCCAGCAGCAGACTAGCGGGAATAGACACCGGGGAGCTGTTTTTT.